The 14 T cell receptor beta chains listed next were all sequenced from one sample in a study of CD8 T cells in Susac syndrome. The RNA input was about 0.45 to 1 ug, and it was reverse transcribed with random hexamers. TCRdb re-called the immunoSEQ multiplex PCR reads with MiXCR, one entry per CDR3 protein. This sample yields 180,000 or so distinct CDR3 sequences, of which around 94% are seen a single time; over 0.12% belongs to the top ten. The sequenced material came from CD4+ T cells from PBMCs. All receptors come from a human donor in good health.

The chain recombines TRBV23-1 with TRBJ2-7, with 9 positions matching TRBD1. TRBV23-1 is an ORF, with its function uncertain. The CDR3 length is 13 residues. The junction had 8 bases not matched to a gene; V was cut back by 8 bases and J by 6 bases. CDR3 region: CASGDRAWSEQYF. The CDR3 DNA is TGCGCCAGCGGGGACAGGGCATGGTCCGAGCAGTACTTC.

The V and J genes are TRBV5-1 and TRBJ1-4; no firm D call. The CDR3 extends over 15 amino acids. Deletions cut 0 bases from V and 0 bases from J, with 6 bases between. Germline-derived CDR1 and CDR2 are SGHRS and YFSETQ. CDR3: CASSLDGATNEKLFF. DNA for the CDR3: TGCGCCAGCAGCTTGGACGGGGCAACTAATGAAAAACTGTTTTTT.

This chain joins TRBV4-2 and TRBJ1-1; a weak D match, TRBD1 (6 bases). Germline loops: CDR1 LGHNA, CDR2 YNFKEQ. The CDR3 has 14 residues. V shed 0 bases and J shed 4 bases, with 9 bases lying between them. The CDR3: CASSQERGGTEAFF. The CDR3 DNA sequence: TGTGCCAGCAGCCAAGAGCGAGGGGGCACTGAAGCTTTCTTT.

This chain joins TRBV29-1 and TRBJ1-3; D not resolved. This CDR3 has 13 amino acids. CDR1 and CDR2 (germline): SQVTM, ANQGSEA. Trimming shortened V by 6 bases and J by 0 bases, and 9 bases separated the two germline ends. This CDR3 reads CSVARASGNTIYF. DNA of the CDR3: TGCAGCGTCGCGCGGGCCTCTGGAAACACCATATATTTT.

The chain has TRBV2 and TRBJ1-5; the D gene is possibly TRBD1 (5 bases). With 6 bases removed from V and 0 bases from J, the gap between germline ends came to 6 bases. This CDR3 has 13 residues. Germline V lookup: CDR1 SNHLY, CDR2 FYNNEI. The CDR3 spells CASSQGSNQPQHF. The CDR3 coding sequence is TGTGCCAGCAGCCAGGGTAGCAATCAGCCCCAGCATTTT.

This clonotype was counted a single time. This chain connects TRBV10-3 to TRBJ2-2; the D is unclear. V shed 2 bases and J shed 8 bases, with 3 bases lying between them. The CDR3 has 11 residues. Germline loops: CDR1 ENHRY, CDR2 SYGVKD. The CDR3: CAISERGELFF. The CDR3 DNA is TGTGCCATCAGTGAGAGGGGGGAGCTGTTTTTT.

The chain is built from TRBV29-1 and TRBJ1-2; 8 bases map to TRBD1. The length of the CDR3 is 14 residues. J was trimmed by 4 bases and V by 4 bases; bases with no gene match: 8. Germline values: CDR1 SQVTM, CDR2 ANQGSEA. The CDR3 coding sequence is TGCAGCGTTGGGGGGACAGGCGCTTCCTATGGCTACACCTTC. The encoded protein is CSVGGTGASYGYTF.

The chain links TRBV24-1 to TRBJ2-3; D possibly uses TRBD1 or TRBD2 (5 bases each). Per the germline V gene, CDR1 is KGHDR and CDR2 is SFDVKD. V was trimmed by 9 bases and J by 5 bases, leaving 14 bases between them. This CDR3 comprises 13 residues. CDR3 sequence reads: CATGTPGIDTQYF. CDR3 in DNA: TGTGCCACCGGGACCCCAGGGATAGATACGCAGTATTTT.

Here the CDR3 reads CASAGTNTGELFF. In DNA, the CDR3 is TGTGCCAGCGCGGGGACGAACACCGGGGAGCTGTTTTTT. The rearrangement uses TRBV11-1 and TRBJ2-2; possibly TRBD2 for D (6 bases). Per germline, CDR1 SGHAT and CDR2 FQDESV (reference sequence). The CDR3 is 13 amino acids. Trimming pared 8 bases from V and 0 bases from J, leaving 7 bases between.

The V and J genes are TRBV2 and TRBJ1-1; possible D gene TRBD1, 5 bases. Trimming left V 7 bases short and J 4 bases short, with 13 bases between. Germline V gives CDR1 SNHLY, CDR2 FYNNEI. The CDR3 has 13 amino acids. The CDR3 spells CASTLGEGTEAFF. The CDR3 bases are TGTGCCAGCACCCTAGGGGAGGGCACTGAAGCTTTCTTT.

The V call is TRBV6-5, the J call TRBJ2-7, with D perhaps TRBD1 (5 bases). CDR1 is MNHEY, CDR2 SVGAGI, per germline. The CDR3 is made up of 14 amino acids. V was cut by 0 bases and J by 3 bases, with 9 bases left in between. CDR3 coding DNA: TGTGCCAGCAGTTACTCGATTCAGGGCTACGAGCAGTACTTC. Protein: CASSYSIQGYEQYF.

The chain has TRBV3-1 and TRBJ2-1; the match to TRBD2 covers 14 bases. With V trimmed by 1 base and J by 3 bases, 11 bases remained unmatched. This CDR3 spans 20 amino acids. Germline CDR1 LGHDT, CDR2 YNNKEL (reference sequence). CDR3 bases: TGTGCCAGCAGCCAAGCCGAAGGACTAGCGGGGGGAACCTTCTACAATGAGCAGTTCTTC. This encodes CASSQAEGLAGGTFYNEQFF.

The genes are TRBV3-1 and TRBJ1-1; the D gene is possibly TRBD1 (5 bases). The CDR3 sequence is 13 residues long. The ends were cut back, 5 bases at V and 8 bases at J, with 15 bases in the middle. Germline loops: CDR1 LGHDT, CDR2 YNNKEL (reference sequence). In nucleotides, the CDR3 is TGTGCCAGCAGCTGGGCGGGGCCCAGGGAAGCTTTCTTT. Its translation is CASSWAGPREAFF.

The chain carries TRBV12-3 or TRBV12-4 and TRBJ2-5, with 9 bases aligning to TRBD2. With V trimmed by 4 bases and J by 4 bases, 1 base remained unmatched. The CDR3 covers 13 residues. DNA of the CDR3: TGTGCCAGCAGTTCTAGCGGGGTAGAGACCCAGTACTTC. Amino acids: CASSSSGVETQYF.